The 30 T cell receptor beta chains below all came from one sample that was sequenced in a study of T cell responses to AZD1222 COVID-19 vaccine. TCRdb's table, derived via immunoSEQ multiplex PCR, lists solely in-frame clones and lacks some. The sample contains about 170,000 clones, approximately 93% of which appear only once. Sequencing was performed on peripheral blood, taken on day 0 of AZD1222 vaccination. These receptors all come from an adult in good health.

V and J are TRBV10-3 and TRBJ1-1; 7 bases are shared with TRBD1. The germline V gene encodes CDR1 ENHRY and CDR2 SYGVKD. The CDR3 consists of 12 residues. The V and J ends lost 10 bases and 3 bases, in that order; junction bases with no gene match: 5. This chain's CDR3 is CATQGSYTEAFF. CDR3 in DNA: TGTGCCACACAGGGGTCATACACTGAAGCTTTCTTT.

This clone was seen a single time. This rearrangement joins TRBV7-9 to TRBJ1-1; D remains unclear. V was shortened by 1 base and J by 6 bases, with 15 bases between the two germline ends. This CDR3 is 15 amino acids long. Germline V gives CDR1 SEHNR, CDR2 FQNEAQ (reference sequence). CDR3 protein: CASSLGTAWVAEAFF. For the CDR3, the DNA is TGTGCCAGCAGCTTAGGGACGGCCTGGGTCGCTGAAGCTTTCTTT.

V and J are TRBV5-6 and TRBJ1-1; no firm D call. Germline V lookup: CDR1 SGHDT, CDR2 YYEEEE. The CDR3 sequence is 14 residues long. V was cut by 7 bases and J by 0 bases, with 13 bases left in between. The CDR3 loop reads CASQAILLNTEAFF. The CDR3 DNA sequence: TGTGCCAGCCAGGCCATCCTATTGAACACTGAAGCTTTCTTT.

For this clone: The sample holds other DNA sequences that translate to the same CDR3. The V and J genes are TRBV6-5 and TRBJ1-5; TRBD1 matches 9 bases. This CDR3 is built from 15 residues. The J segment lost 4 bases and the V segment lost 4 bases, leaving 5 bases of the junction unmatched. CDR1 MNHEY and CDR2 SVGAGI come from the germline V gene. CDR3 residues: CASSSDRGSNQPQHF. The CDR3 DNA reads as TGTGCCAGCAGTTCGGACAGGGGATCTAATCAGCCCCAGCATTTT.

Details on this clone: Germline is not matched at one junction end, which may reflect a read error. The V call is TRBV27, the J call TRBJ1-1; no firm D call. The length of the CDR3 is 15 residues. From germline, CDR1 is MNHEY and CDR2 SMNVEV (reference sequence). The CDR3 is CASSISKGRTTEAFF. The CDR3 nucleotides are TGTGCCAGCAGTATATCGAAGGGCCGGACCACTGAAGCTTTCTTT.

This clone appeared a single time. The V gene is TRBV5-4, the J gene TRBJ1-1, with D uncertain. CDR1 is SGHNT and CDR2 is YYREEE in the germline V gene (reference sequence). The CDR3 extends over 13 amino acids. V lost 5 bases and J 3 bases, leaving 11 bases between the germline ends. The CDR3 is CASSLRTDTEAFF. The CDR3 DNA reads TGTGCCAGCAGTCTCCGAACAGACACTGAAGCTTTCTTT.

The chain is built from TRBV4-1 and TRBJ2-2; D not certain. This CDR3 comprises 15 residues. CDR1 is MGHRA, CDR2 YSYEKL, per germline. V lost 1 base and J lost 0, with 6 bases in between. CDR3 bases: TGCGCCAGCAGCCAAGCCCCTGCGAACACCGGGGAGCTGTTTTTT. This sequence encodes CASSQAPANTGELFF.

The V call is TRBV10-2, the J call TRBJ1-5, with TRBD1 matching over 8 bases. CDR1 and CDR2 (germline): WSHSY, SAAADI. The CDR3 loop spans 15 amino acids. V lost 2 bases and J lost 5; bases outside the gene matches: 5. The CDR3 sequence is CASSERDRGDQPQHF. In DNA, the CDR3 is TGCGCCAGCAGTGAGCGAGACAGGGGAGATCAGCCCCAGCATTTT.

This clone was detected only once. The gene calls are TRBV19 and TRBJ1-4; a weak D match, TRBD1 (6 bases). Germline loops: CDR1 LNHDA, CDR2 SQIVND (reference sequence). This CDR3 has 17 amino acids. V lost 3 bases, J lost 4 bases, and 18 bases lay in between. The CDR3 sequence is CASSISGVVRGNEKLFF. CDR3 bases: TGTGCCAGTAGTATTTCAGGGGTCGTACGAGGTAATGAAAAACTGTTTTTT. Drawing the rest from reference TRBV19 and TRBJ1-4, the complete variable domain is DGGITQSPKYLFRKEGQNVTLSCEQNLNHDAMYWYRQDPGQGLRLIYYSQIVNDFQKGDIAEGYSVSREKKESFPLTVTSAQKNPTAFYLCASSISGVVRGNEKLFFGSGTQLSVL.

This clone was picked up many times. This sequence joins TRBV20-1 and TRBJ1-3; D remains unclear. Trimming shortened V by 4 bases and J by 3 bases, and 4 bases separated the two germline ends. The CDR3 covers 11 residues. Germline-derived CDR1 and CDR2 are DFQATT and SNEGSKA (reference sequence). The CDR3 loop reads CSAMSGNTIYF. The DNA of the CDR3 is TGCAGTGCTATGAGTGGAAACACCATATATTTT.

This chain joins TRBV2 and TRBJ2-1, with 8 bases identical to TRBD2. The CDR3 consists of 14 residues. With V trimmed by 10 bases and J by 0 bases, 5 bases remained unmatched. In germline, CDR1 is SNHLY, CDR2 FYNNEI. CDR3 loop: CAIPRGGSYNEQFF. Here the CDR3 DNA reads TGTGCCATTCCCCGGGGGGGCTCCTACAATGAGCAGTTCTTC.

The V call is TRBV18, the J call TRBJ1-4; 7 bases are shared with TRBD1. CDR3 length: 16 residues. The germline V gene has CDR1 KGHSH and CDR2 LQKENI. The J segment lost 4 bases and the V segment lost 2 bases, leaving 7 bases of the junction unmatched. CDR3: CASSPSQGLFNEKLFF. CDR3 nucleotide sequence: TGTGCCAGCTCACCATCACAGGGGTTGTTTAATGAAAAACTGTTTTTT.

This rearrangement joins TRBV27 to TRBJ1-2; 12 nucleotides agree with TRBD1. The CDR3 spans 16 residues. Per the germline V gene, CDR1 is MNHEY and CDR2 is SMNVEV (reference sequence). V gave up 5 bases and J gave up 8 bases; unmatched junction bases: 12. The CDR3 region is CASSGTGGAWTRGYTF. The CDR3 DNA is TGTGCCAGCAGTGGGACAGGGGGCGCCTGGACGAGAGGCTACACCTTC.

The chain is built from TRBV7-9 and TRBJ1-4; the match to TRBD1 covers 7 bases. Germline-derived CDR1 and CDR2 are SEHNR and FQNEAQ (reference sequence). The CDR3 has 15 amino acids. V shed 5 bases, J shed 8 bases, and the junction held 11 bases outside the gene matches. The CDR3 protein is CASSKGGQSREKLFF. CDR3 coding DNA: TGTGCCAGCAGCAAGGGGGGACAGAGTAGAGAAAAACTGTTTTTT.

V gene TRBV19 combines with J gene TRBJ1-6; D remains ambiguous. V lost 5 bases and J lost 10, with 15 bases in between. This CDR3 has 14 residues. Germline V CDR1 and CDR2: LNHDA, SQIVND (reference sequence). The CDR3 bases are TGTGCCAGTAGTTTACGAGCTGTCGGGTCACCCCTCCACTTT. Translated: CASSLRAVGSPLHF.

The CDR3 spells CSVPRPYGYTF. CDR3 nucleotides: TGCAGCGTTCCTCGTCCGTATGGCTACACCTTC. The rearrangement uses TRBV29-1 and TRBJ1-2; D call uncertain. The CDR3 has 11 amino acids. The germline V gene has CDR1 SQVTM and CDR2 ANQGSEA. Trimming took off 5 bases at V and 5 bases at J, with 9 bases between the two ends.

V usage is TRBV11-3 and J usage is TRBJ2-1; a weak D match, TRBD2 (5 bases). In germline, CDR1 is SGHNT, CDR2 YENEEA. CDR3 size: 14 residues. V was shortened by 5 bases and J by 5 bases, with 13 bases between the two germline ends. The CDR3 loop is CASSPGGGDNEQFF. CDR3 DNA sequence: TGTGCCAGCAGCCCCGGTGGAGGAGACAATGAGCAGTTCTTC.

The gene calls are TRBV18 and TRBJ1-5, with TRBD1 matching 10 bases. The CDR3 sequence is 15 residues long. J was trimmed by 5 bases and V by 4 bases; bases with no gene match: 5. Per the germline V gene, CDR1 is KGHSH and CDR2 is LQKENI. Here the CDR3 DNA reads TGTGCCAGCTCACAAGGACAGGGGGGCTATCAGCCCCAGCATTTT. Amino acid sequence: CASSQGQGGYQPQHF.

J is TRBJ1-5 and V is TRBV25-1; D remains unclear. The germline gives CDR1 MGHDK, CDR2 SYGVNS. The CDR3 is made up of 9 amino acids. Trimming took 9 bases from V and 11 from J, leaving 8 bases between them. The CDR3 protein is CASPRAQHF. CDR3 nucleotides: TGTGCCAGTCCGCGGGCCCAGCATTTT.

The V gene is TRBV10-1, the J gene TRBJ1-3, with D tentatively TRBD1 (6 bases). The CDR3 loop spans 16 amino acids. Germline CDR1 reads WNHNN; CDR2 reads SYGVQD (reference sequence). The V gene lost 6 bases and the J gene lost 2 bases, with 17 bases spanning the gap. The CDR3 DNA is TGCGCCAGCAGCGGATTGGGACACCAAACTGGAAACACCATATATTTT. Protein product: CASSGLGHQTGNTIYF.

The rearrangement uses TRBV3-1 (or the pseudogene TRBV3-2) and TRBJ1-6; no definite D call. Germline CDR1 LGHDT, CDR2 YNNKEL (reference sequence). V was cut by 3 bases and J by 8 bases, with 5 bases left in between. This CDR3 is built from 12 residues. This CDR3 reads CASSQNHSPLHF. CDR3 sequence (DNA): TGTGCCAGCAGCCAGAACCATTCACCCCTCCACTTT.

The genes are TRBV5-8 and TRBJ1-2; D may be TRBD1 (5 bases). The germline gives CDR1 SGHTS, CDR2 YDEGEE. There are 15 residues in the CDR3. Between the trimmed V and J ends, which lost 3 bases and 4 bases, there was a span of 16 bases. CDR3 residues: CASSYNQGLSYGYTF. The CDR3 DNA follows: TGTGCCAGCAGCTACAACCAGGGCCTGAGCTATGGCTACACCTTC.

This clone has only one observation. The CDR3 nucleotides read TGTGCCAGCAGCCCCCTGTTTGAGCAGTACTTC. It encodes CASSPLFEQYF. This chain links TRBV7-7 with TRBJ2-7; D is unresolved. With 5 bases removed from V and 7 bases from J, the gap between germline ends came to 9 bases. Germline V CDR1 and CDR2: SSHAT, FNYEAQ (reference sequence). The CDR3 consists of 11 residues.

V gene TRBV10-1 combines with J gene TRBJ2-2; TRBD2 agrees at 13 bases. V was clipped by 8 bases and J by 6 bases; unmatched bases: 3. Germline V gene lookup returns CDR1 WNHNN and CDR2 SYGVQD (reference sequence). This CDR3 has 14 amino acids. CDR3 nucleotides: TGCGCCAGCCGGACTAGCGGGAGTGCCGGGGAGCTGTTTTTT. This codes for CASRTSGSAGELFF.

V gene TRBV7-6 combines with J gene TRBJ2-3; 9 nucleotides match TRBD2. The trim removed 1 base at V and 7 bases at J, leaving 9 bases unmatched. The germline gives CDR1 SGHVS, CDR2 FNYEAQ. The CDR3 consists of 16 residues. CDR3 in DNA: TGTGCCAGCAGCTTAGGCGCGGGAGGGGCCCTTTATACGCAGTATTTT. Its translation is CASSLGAGGALYTQYF.

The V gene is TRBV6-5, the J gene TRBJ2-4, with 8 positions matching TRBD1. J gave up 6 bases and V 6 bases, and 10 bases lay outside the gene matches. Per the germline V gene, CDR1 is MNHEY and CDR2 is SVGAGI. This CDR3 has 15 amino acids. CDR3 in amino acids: CASSAITGGVNIQYF. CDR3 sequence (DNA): TGTGCCAGCAGCGCAATAACAGGGGGTGTAAACATTCAGTACTTC.

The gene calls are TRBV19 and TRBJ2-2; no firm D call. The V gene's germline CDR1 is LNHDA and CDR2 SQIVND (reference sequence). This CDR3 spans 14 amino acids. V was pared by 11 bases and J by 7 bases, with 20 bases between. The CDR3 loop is CASKSFSPSGELFF. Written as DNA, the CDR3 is TGTGCCTCGAAGTCCTTTTCTCCCAGCGGGGAGCTGTTTTTT.

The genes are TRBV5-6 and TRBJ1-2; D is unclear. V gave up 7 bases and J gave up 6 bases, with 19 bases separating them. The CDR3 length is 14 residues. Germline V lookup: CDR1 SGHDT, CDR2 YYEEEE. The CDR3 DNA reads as TGTGCCAGCGGGTCCAACGGGGTGCTCCATGGCTACACCTTC. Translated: CASGSNGVLHGYTF.

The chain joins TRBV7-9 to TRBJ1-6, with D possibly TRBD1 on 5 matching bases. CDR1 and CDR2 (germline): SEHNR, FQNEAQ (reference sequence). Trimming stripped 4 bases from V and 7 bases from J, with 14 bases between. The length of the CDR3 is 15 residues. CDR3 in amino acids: CASSSRGGTNSPLHF. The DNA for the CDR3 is TGTGCCAGCAGCTCCCGCGGAGGGACCAATTCACCCCTCCACTTT.

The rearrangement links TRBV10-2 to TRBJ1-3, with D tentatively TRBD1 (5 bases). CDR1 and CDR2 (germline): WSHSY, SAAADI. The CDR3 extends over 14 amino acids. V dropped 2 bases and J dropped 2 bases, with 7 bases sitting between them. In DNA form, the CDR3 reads TGCGCCAGCAGTGAGCAGGGAACTGGAAACACCATATATTTT. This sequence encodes CASSEQGTGNTIYF.